The clone carrying this T cell receptor beta chain was counted many times. Its specificity is not known. This sample was taken from a study of regulatory T cells in long-lasting Graves disease. Specified time point: newly diagnosed GD, antithyroid drugs for less than 3 months. TCR sequences were obtained from RNA taken from PBMCs. Building of the TCR beta libraries involved iRepertoire HTBI primers and Arm-PCR of CDR3 regions. TCRdb itself ran the multiplex PCR reads through MiXCR, one entry per CDR3 protein. The sample carries 200,000 to 250,000 distinct CDR3 sequences, approximately 20% recorded once. Overall study findings and caveats: Peripheral blood, not thyroid tissue, was the sole material studied.

The sample consisted of peripheral blood mononuclear cells (PBMCs), taken at new diagnosis, from a patient treated with antithyroid drugs. This clonotype was sampled from a female donor with Graves disease.

CDR3 DNA sequence: TGCAGTGCTAGGAGCGGGGCTAACACCGGGGAGCTGTTTTTT. Protein sequence: CSARSGANTGELFF. The genes are TRBV20-1 and TRBJ2-2; 7 positions match TRBD2. The trim removed 3 bases at V and 2 bases at J, leaving 3 bases unmatched. The CDR3 loop spans 14 amino acids. Germline lookup yields CDR1 DFQATT and CDR2 SNEGSKA (reference sequence).